The clone carrying this T cell receptor (beta chain) was detected only a few times. Its specificity is unknown. The J segment lost 5 bases and the V segment lost 4 bases, leaving 8 bases of the junction unmatched. Germline-derived CDR1 and CDR2 are MDHEN and SYDVKM. This CDR3 comprises 14 residues. These data originate in a study of CD8 T cells in ankylosing spondylitis. Whole-study results and caveats: A TCR beta motif made of under 10 highly homologous variants seemed typical of ankylosing spondylitis blood. In the blood and synovial fluid of reactive arthritis, some motif variants had been previously reported. Peripheral blood held disease-linked clones only at relatively low frequency, and these were CD8+.

TCRdb re-analysed the 5' RACE reads in MiXCR, keeping a single row per CDR3 protein. The sample shows some 240,000 distinct CDR3 sequences, approximately 20% of them seen only once. This receptor was obtained from a male donor with ankylosing spondylitis or in good health (not recorded which). The sequenced sample consisted of blood, either unsorted or a sorted T cell fraction (not recorded which). This chain links TRBV28 with TRBJ2-7, with 7 bases matching TRBD1. The CDR3 DNA is TGTGCCAGCAGTTCGCGACAGGGTAGGGACGAGCAGTACTTC. Translation gives CASSSRQGRDEQYF. The full variable domain, in which reference TRBV28 and TRBJ2-7 provide the parts outside the CDR3, is DVKVTQSSRYLVKRTGEKVFLECVQDMDHENMFWYRQDPGLGLRLIYFSYDVKMKEKGDIPEGYSVSREKKERFSLILESASTNQTSMYLCASSSRQGRDEQYFGPGTRLTVT.